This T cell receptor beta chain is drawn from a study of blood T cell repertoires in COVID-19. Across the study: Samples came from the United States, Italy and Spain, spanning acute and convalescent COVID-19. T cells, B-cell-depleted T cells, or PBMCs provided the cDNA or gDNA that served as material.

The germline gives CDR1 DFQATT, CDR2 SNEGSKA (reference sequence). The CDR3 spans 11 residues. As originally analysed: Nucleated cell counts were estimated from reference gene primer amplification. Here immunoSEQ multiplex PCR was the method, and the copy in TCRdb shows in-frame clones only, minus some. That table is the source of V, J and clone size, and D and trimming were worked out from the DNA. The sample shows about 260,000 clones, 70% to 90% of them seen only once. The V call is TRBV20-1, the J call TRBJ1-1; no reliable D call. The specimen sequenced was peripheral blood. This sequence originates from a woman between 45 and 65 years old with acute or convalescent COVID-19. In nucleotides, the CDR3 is TGCAGCACCCCAGCGGTCACTGAAGCTTTCTTT. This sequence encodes CSTPAVTEAFF.